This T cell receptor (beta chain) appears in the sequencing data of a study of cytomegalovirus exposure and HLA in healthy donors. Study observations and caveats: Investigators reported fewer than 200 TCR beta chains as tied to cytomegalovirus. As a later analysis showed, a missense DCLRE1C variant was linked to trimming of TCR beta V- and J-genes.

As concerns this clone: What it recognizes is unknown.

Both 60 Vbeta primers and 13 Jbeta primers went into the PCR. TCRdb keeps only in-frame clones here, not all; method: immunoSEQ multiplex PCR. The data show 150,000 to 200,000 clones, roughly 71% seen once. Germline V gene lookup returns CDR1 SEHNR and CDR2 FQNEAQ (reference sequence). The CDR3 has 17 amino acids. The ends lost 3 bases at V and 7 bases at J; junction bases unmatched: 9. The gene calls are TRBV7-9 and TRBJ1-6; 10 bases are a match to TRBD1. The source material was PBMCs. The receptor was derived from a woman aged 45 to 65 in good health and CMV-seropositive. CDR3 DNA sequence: TGTGCCAGCAGCTTTCTGACAGGGGGCGCGGGAAATTCACCCCTCCACTTT. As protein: CASSFLTGGAGNSPLHF.